This entry features one T cell receptor beta chain sequence. Germline V gene lookup returns CDR1 SGHDT and CDR2 YYEEEE. The CDR3 consists of 14 residues. Trimming took 4 bases from V and 5 from J, leaving 15 bases between them. The data were obtained in a study of shared clonotypes between healthy human individuals. The method was immunoSEQ multiplex PCR; TCRdb's version includes in-frame clones alone and lacks a portion of them. Among over 850,000 clones, approximately 78% were seen once, and the ten largest hold around 0.61%. The sample was memory CD4+ T cells from PBMCs. The subset is: CD45RA-negative fraction. The gene calls are TRBV5-6 and TRBJ1-2; D gene unclear. This TCR derives from a man younger than 35 in good health. Some clones in this sample may be carry-over from other donors' samples. The CDR3 region has the DNA TGTGCCAGCAGCCTCCCGAGGATCGGGTATGGCTACACCTTC. This gives the protein CASSLPRIGYGYTF.